This T cell receptor beta chain is drawn from a study of T cell repertoires in cytomegalovirus infection. Looked up from germline, CDR1 is SGHVS and CDR2 is FQNEAQ. The CDR3 is 14 residues long. After removal of 5 bases from V and 4 bases from J, the junction contained 7 bases not matched to a gene. TCRdb ran MiXCR on the reads and lists one entry per CDR3 protein. This table holds under 450,000 distinct CDR3 sequences, about 35% found once. This clonotype was detected only a few times. No antigen is known for it. This specimen was cultured PBMCs, taken from culture after CMV antigen stimulation. The J gene is TRBJ2-7, the V gene TRBV7-8; 8 positions match TRBD1. The receptor was derived from a human donor in good health (CMV status not recorded). Some clones in this sample may be carry-over from other donors' samples. The CDR3 region has the DNA TGTGCCAGCAGCCTCCAGACAGGGGTATACGAGCAGTACTTC. Its protein is CASSLQTGVYEQYF.